The next 18 T cell receptor beta chains were all read from a single sample in a study of T cells in Graves' hyperthyroidism and ophthalmopathy. What was amplified from RNA transcripts were TCR beta CDR3 regions. HTBI primers were used for first-round RT-PCR of the TCR CDR3. TCRdb passed the multiplex PCR reads through MiXCR, listing each CDR3 protein once. The table has about half a million distinct CDR3 sequences, approximately 24% seen once. The sample comprised blood. These receptors were collected from a woman aged 30 to 39 with Graves' ophthalmopathy.

This clonotype was recorded at least ten times. With a much larger clone just one base away, this may be a read error. V is TRBV7-9 and J is TRBJ2-5; 8 bases are a match to TRBD1. Germline values: CDR1 SEHNR, CDR2 FQNEAQ (reference sequence). Trimming cost V 6 bases and J 4 bases; bases outside gene matches: 4. The CDR3 loop spans 13 amino acids. The CDR3 reads CASRLTGAETQYF. The CDR3, as DNA: TGTGCCAGCAGGTTGACAGGGGCAGAGACCCAGTACTTC.

This clonotype was seen repeatedly, ten times or more. J is TRBJ2-2 and V is TRBV28; TRBD1 matches at 12 bases. Germline values: CDR1 MDHEN, CDR2 SYDVKM. This CDR3 spans 16 amino acids. V was clipped by 6 bases and J by 7 bases; unmatched bases: 9. CDR3 sequence (DNA): TGTGCCAGCAGACGACCGGGACAGGGGGCCGTCGGGGAGCTGTTTTTT. This translates into CASRRPGQGAVGELFF.

This clonotype was recorded many times. The chain carries TRBV7-8 and TRBJ1-5; D unresolved. Trimming left V 5 bases short and J 2 bases short, with 7 bases between. The CDR3 consists of 13 residues. The V gene's germline CDR1 is SGHVS and CDR2 FQNEAQ. The CDR3 nucleotides read TGTGCCAGCAGCGGCCTACGCAATCAGCCCCAGCATTTT. As protein: CASSGLRNQPQHF.

This clonotype was found a few times. V usage is TRBV11-2 and J usage is TRBJ2-7, with no clear D. The CDR3 covers 14 residues. Per germline, CDR1 SGHAT and CDR2 FQNNGV. Trimming left V 1 base short and J 3 bases short, with 10 bases between. In nucleotides, the CDR3 is TGTGCCAGCAGCTTAGTCCAAACAGTCTACGAGCAGTACTTC. Protein sequence: CASSLVQTVYEQYF.

There are many counts of this clonotype. The chain combines TRBV9 with TRBJ1-1; 7 bases agree with TRBD1. CDR1 and CDR2 from the germline V gene are SGDLS and YYNGEE. CDR3 length: 15 amino acids. V gave up 4 bases and J gave up 5 bases; unmatched junction bases: 11. CDR3 sequence (DNA): TGTGCCAGCAGCTCGCAACCGGGACAGCAGACTGAAGCTTTCTTT. Residues: CASSSQPGQQTEAFF.

The table lists this clonotype with many counts. The chain couples TRBV28 to TRBJ1-3; D not certain. Trimming took 5 bases from V and 3 from J, leaving 11 bases between them. Germline V CDR1 and CDR2: MDHEN, SYDVKM. This CDR3 spans 14 amino acids. This CDR3 is CASSTHGRGNTIYF. The CDR3 DNA is TGTGCCAGCAGTACCCACGGCCGTGGAAACACCATATATTTT.

The chain links TRBV7-2 to TRBJ2-2, with 7 nucleotides matching TRBD2. The CDR3 covers 13 residues. Trimming took 8 bases from V and 7 from J; bases not matched to a gene: 7. The germline V gene encodes CDR1 SGHTA and CDR2 FQGNSA. The CDR3 reads CASVGGVRGELFF. CDR3 sequence (DNA): TGTGCCAGCGTGGGAGGGGTCCGCGGGGAGCTGTTTTTT.

On this clonotype: The CDR3 does not end in the conserved phenylalanine or tryptophan, so this is likely a read error. This chain uses TRBV6-1 with TRBJ1-5; D unclear. The CDR3 has 14 amino acids. V was trimmed by 9 bases and J by 2 bases, leaving 14 bases between them. The germline V gene encodes CDR1 MNHNS and CDR2 SASEGT. The CDR3 here is CASSIMDGNQPQHL. CDR3 coding DNA: TGTGCCAGTAGTATAATGGATGGCAATCAGCCCCAGCATCTT.

In this sample, this clonotype turned up many times. The V call is TRBV27, the J call TRBJ1-2; D is possibly TRBD1 (6 bases). V was cut by 1 base and J by 6 bases, with 15 bases left in between. CDR1 and CDR2 from the germline V gene are MNHEY and SMNVEV (reference sequence). The CDR3 covers 15 residues. CDR3 bases: TGTGCCAGCAGTTTATACCCCCCCACAGGGAATGGCTACACCTTC. It translates to CASSLYPPTGNGYTF.

The chain has TRBV7-2 and TRBJ2-5; 8 bases map to TRBD2. V lost 5 bases, J lost 5 bases, and 7 bases stayed unmatched. CDR1 SGHTA and CDR2 FQGNSA come from the germline V gene. This CDR3 comprises 14 residues. CDR3 sequence: CASSRGGVLETQYF. The CDR3 coding sequence is TGTGCCAGCAGCCGGGGGGGGGTTCTGGAGACCCAGTACTTC.

This clonotype was counted many times. An end of the junction differs from the germline gene, which may be a read error. The chain uses TRBV6-5 and TRBJ2-6; the D gene could be TRBD1 or TRBD2 (5 bases each). The germline CDR1 and CDR2 sequences are MNHEY and SVGAGI. The CDR3 runs to 17 residues. CDR3 DNA: TGTGCCAACAGTTACTCCGGGGCTTGGACTGGGGCCAACGTCCTGACTTTC. It yields the protein CANSYSGAWTGANVLTF.

This clonotype was observed many times. This rearrangement joins TRBV6-2 or TRBV6-3 to TRBJ2-7, with D hard to call. Trimming stripped 8 bases from V and 0 bases from J, with 5 bases between. Germline V CDR1 and CDR2: MNHEY, SVGEGT. This CDR3 contains 11 residues. For the CDR3, the DNA is TGTGCCAGCGTCGGCTCCTACGAGCAGTACTTC. Its protein is CASVGSYEQYF.

A word on this clonotype: At one of its ends the junction is not consistent with the germline gene, which may arise from a read error. The J gene is TRBJ2-5, the V gene TRBV29-1, with D perhaps assigned TRBD1 or TRBD2 (5 bases each). Per the germline V gene, CDR1 is SQVTM and CDR2 is ANQGSEA. The CDR3 length is 16 residues. CDR3 sequence reads: CSVEGSPGPMQETRYF. The CDR3 bases are TGCAGCGTTGAAGGGAGTCCGGGACCGATGCAAGAGACCCGGTACTTC.

This clonotype was counted ten times or more. The CDR3 bases are TGTGCCAGCTCAAGAGGACGTTCCACTGAAGCTTTCTTT. Its translation is CASSRGRSTEAFF. The rearrangement uses TRBV18 and TRBJ1-1; D not resolved. The germline V gene encodes CDR1 KGHSH and CDR2 LQKENI. V lost 5 bases and J lost 4, with 11 bases in between. The CDR3 runs to 13 residues. Looking up the rest from reference TRBV18 and TRBJ1-1 gives the full variable domain: NAGVMQNPRHLVRRRGQEARLRCSPMKGHSHVYWYRQLPEEGLKFMVYLQKENIIDESGMPKERFSAEFPKEGPSILRIQQVVRGDSAAYFCASSRGRSTEAFFGQGTRLTVV.

Many counts were recorded for this clonotype. V and J are TRBV28 and TRBJ1-2; no firm D call. Germline-derived CDR1 and CDR2 are MDHEN and SYDVKM. The CDR3 spans 13 residues. Trimming shortened V by 10 bases and J by 4 bases, and 16 bases separated the two germline ends. This CDR3 is CATELGKGYGYTF. The CDR3 DNA reads TGTGCCACCGAATTGGGGAAAGGCTATGGCTACACCTTC.

This clonotype has a single count. V gene TRBV5-1 combines with J gene TRBJ2-7, with D possibly being TRBD2 (6 bases). The CDR3 sequence is 15 residues long. The ends were cut back, 4 bases at V and 7 bases at J, with 21 bases in the middle. The V gene's germline CDR1 is SGHRS and CDR2 YFSETQ. The CDR3 sequence is CASSVSGTVLQEQYF. CDR3 nucleotide sequence: TGCGCCAGCAGCGTCTCCGGGACTGTGCTACAAGAGCAGTACTTC.

The CDR3 loop is CASSLVETSGEQYF. The CDR3 DNA follows: TGTGCCAGCAGCTTAGTTGAGACTAGTGGCGAGCAGTACTTC. V gene TRBV13 combines with J gene TRBJ2-7, with a weak D call TRBD2 (6 bases). Germline assignment: CDR1 PRHDT and CDR2 FYEKMQ (reference sequence). The CDR3 spans 14 residues. Trimming cost V 1 base and J 6 bases, with 13 bases left between them.

There are a few counts of this clonotype. The CDR3 DNA sequence: TGTGCCAGCAGTGAAGCGGGAGGGGTGAACACTGAAGCTTTCTTT. The encoded protein is CASSEAGGVNTEAFF. This chain links TRBV6-1 with TRBJ1-1, with a weak D call TRBD1 (5 bases). With 0 bases removed from V and 0 bases from J, the gap between germline ends came to 8 bases. The CDR3 runs to 15 residues. Germline V gene lookup returns CDR1 MNHNS and CDR2 SASEGT.